The 14 T cell receptor beta chains below all came from one sample that was sequenced in a study of T cells after yellow fever vaccination. TCRdb reprocessed the 5' RACE reads with MiXCR, giving one entry per CDR3 protein. Of about 260,000 distinct CDR3 sequences in the sample, 10% to 15% are singletons; the top ten hold 0.45% to 0.65%. This specimen was CD4+ T cells sorted from PBMCs, taken 45 days after the yellow fever booster vaccination. These receptor sequences come from a man aged 25 to 40 who received the YFV17D yellow fever vaccine.

The chain has TRBV20-1 and TRBJ2-6; a weak D match, TRBD2 (5 bases). CDR3 length: 15 amino acids. Deletions cut 3 bases from V and 0 bases from J, with 9 bases between. The germline CDR1 and CDR2 sequences are DFQATT and SNEGSKA (reference sequence). CDR3 nucleotide sequence: TGCAGTGCTAGCCTAGGGAGCTCTGGGGCCAACGTCCTGACTTTC. This translates into CSASLGSSGANVLTF.

The genes are TRBV11-2 and TRBJ2-7; unclear D gene. The germline V gene has CDR1 SGHAT and CDR2 FQNNGV. The length of the CDR3 is 13 residues. Trimming shortened V by 3 bases and J by 4 bases, and 10 bases separated the two germline ends. CDR3 amino acids: CASSFGGTYEQYF. The CDR3 nucleotides are TGTGCCAGCAGCTTTGGCGGAACTTACGAGCAGTACTTC.

The table lists this clonotype with a few counts. CDR3 in amino acids: CASSLGDGYGYTF. DNA for the CDR3: TGTGCCAGCAGTTTGGGGGACGGATATGGCTACACCTTC. The rearrangement links TRBV12-3 or TRBV12-4 to TRBJ1-2; possibly TRBD1 for D (5 bases). The V end was cut by 3 bases, the J end by 5 bases, with 10 bases between. The length of the CDR3 is 13 residues.

This clonotype turned up a few times. The V call is TRBV20-1, the J call TRBJ2-1; the D gene is possibly TRBD1 (6 bases). Trimming left V 3 bases short and J 3 bases short, with 12 bases between. The CDR3 runs to 14 residues. From germline, CDR1 is DFQATT and CDR2 SNEGSKA (reference sequence). The CDR3 DNA follows: TGCAGTGCTAGCCGGGGACACAACTACAATGAGCAGTTCTTC. It specifies CSASRGHNYNEQFF.

CDR3 region: CASSKSGGRPSYNEQFF. The CDR3 DNA reads TGTGCCAGCTCAAAGAGCGGCGGGAGGCCATCCTACAATGAGCAGTTCTTC. The chain couples TRBV9 to TRBJ2-1; TRBD2 aligns across 8 bases. The CDR3 extends over 17 amino acids. Germline V CDR1 and CDR2: SGDLS, YYNGEE. With V trimmed by 7 bases and J by 1 base, 13 bases remained unmatched. Using reference TRBV9 and TRBJ2-1 for the parts outside the CDR3, the full variable domain is DSGVTQTPKHLITATGQRVTLRCSPRSGDLSVYWYQQSLDQGLQFLIQYYNGEERAKGNILERFSAQQFPDLHSELNLSSLELGDSALYFCASSKSGGRPSYNEQFFGPGTRLTVL.

The chain employs TRBV28 and TRBJ2-7; 7 nucleotides agree with TRBD2. Germline CDR1 MDHEN, CDR2 SYDVKM. Unmatched junction bases numbered 7, after V lost 8 bases and J lost 0 bases. The CDR3 has 14 residues. In DNA form, the CDR3 reads TGTGCCAGCCTCCCCGGGGGGACCTCCTACGAGCAGTACTTC. Translated, it gives CASLPGGTSYEQYF.

In this sample, this clonotype turned up a few times. J is TRBJ2-2 and V is TRBV7-2; TRBD2 matches 7 bases. Germline loops: CDR1 SGHTA, CDR2 FQGNSA. Unmatched junction bases numbered 6, after V lost 3 bases and J lost 2 bases. The CDR3 extends over 16 amino acids. CDR3 residues: CASSFTGTTNTGELFF. In nucleotides, the CDR3 is TGTGCCAGCAGCTTTACCGGGACTACAAACACCGGGGAGCTGTTTTTT. The full variable domain, its missing parts supplied by reference TRBV7-2 and TRBJ2-2, is GAGVSQSPSNKVTEKGKDVELRCDPISGHTALYWYRQSLGQGLEFLIYFQGNSAPDKSGLPSDRFSAERTGGSVSTLTIQRTQQEDSAVYLCASSFTGTTNTGELFFGEGSRLTVL.

The chain couples TRBV20-1 to TRBJ1-2; D unclear. CDR1 is DFQATT, CDR2 SNEGSKA, per germline (reference sequence). CDR3 length equals 10 residues. CDR3 amino acids: CLPLNYGYTF. The CDR3, as DNA: TGCCTCCCCCTGAACTATGGCTACACCTTC.

This clonotype has a count of ten or more. CDR3 nucleotide sequence: TGTGCCAGCAGTTTACCGGACAGGGTGGTCGAGCAGTTCTTC. Translated, it gives CASSLPDRVVEQFF. The gene calls are TRBV28 and TRBJ2-1, with 8 bases lining up with TRBD1. V was pared by 2 bases and J by 10 bases, with 7 bases of the junction left unmatched. Per germline, CDR1 MDHEN and CDR2 SYDVKM. The CDR3 runs 14 residues.

This clonotype was counted only a few times. The chain has TRBV28 and TRBJ1-5; D gene uncertain. Germline V lookup: CDR1 MDHEN, CDR2 SYDVKM. The CDR3 is made up of 13 amino acids. Trimming took 10 bases from V and 9 from J, leaving 19 bases between them. In DNA form, the CDR3 reads TGTGCCACCTCTCGTTACCGGCGTGGGCCCCAGCATTTT. Translation: CATSRYRRGPQHF. The full variable domain, with the rest looked up from reference TRBV28 and TRBJ1-5, is DVKVTQSSRYLVKRTGEKVFLECVQDMDHENMFWYRQDPGLGLRLIYFSYDVKMKEKGDIPEGYSVSREKKERFSLILESASTNQTSMYLCATSRYRRGPQHFGDGTRLSIL.

V gene TRBV27 combines with J gene TRBJ1-1; the D is unclear. Trimming took 0 bases from V and 0 from J, leaving 8 bases between them. Per germline, CDR1 MNHEY and CDR2 SMNVEV (reference sequence). This CDR3 is built from 15 residues. This CDR3 is CASSLSIRMNTEAFF. In nucleotides, the CDR3 is TGTGCCAGCAGTTTATCGATACGGATGAACACTGAAGCTTTCTTT.

This clonotype turned up a few times. J is TRBJ2-7 and V is TRBV6-5; maybe TRBD2 (5 bases). CDR3 size: 15 residues. CDR1 is MNHEY and CDR2 is SVGAGI in the germline V gene. With 2 bases removed from V and 0 bases from J, the gap between germline ends came to 11 bases. The CDR3 DNA reads TGTGCCAGCAGTTACCCCCAAGGGAGCTCCTACGAGCAGTACTTC. It codes for CASSYPQGSSYEQYF.

CDR3 DNA sequence: TGTGCCAGCAGCCAAGAACCGGGACTAGCGCAGCAGTACTTC. This translates into CASSQEPGLAQQYF. The chain links TRBV4-2 to TRBJ2-7; 10 bases fit TRBD2. With 0 bases clipped from V and 8 bases from J, the junction kept 4 bases outside the gene matches. Germline assignment: CDR1 LGHNA and CDR2 YNFKEQ. The CDR3 has 14 residues.

The gene calls are TRBV4-3 and TRBJ2-7; 10 positions agree with TRBD1. Germline CDR1 reads LGHNA; CDR2 reads YSLEER. The CDR3 runs 15 residues. V was clipped by 1 base and J by 0 bases; unmatched bases: 0. CDR3 sequence: CASSQGQGASYEQYF. CDR3 bases: TGCGCCAGCAGCCAAGGACAGGGGGCCTCCTACGAGCAGTACTTC.